This TCR beta chain was recovered during a study of T cells in Graves' hyperthyroidism and ophthalmopathy (dated by TCRdb to about 2019). Study-level background: Peripheral blood was collected at initial diagnosis, before any treatment. Once sampling was done, hyperthyroidism patients were given methimazole at a starting dose of 30 mg daily, whereas ophthalmopathy patients were given high-dose intravenous methylprednisolone. To identify distinguishing TCR V-J signatures, a discovery cohort of roughly 100 patients was used, comprising 43 with Graves' ophthalmopathy and some 60 with stable Graves' hyperthyroidism. Thyroid tissue and blood T-cell repertoires from several Graves' hyperthyroidism patients were also compared in the study. According to the paper, TCR Vbeta CDR3 sequencing was carried out on some 140 peripheral blood samples, which came from 40 to 45 ophthalmopathy, some 73 hyperthyroidism and some 17 progressor patients. The roughly 100 discovery patients were randomly divided into training and test sets at a 7:3 ratio. An independent validation cohort of around 20 hyperthyroidism patients and roughly 16 patients who later progressed to ophthalmopathy tested prospective prediction of ophthalmopathy. The full study reports these points: In cross-validation, a model built on a 13 V-J signature told ophthalmopathy apart from stable hyperthyroidism with less than 90% sensitivity and roughly 81% specificity, and in testing the same model reached 80%/75%. In validation, progression to ophthalmopathy was predicted by the model with around 70% sensitivity and 72.22% specificity, a median of around 5.9 months before onset. Most expanded thyroid clonotypes (frequency above 0.001) were also detected in blood, suggesting blood repertoires may reflect thyroid immune responses. No statistical method was used to fix the sample size in advance, and group allocation was not hidden from the investigators.

Ophthalmopathy patients had moderately to severely active disease, Clinical Activity Score of at least 3, NOSPECS grade of at least 4, and duration under 3 months. Any patient with an uncontrolled infection, another autoimmune disease, pregnancy or lactation was excluded. Diagnoses were established on the basis of clinical symptoms, serum thyroxine and TRAb, thyroid ultrasound, and orbital computed tomography. Ficoll-Paque density gradient centrifugation was used to isolate PBMCs from approximately 10 ml of fresh peripheral blood. Trizol reagent was used to extract total RNA, and RNA quality was then checked on an Agilent 2100 Bioanalyzer. The TCR beta CDR3 regions were amplified from the RNA transcripts. A first-round RT-PCR of the TCR CDR3 used the HTBI primer set with the Qiagen OneStep RT-PCR kit. The libraries were constructed in a second round of multiplex PCR and then size-selected and purified. Libraries were sequenced paired-end with 100 bp reads on an Illumina HiSeq2000. On the study's bioinformatics: SOAPnuke was used to process the raw data, throwing out any read that contained adapters or uncalled bases, had a mean Phred below 15, or lacked an exact constant-primer or identifier match. COPE v1.2.5 was used to merge high-quality paired reads, and clonotypes were defined as unique nucleotide sequences. MiTCR v1.1 was used to align clonotypes to the IMGT TRBV, TRBD and TRBJ reference segments. Only V-J combinations with frequency above 0.0001, covering approximately 99% of repertoires, were analysed. A TCS score was defined as the ratio of F50 (clonal expansion) to E x V (chaos), with BLOSUM62-based TCRdist applied between CDR3 peptides within each V-J. Welch's t-statistics and random forest reduced fewer than 600 V-J features to some 14, which were used in a naive Bayes classifier (R e1071). The similarity between thyroid and blood repertoires was quantified using the Morisita-Horn index. The raw public reads went through TCRdb reprocessing: fastp at Q25, MiXCR clone calling, in-frame beta chains kept. Rows matching on CDR3 protein sequence are summarized as one entry with the most common DNA and genes. V and J calls and clone size were set by TCRdb, not the authors. Across this sample there are around 610,000 distinct CDR3 sequences, with roughly 14% seen only once. The top ten clonotypes cover 4% to 5.5% of the sample.

This clonotype was found many times. Its antigen remains undetermined. An end of the junction differs from the germline gene, which may be a read error. Including the terminal cysteine and phenylalanine, the CDR3 comprises 12 residues. Only CDR3 DNA remains: 36 bases, in frame from the first base. The CDR1 and CDR2 encoded by the germline V gene (reference sequence) are LGHDT and YNNKEL. The source of this sequence is a woman in her 40s with Graves' ophthalmopathy. The sample comprised blood. The chain is made from TRBV3-1 and TRBJ2-7, with TRBD2 tentatively as D gene (6 bases match). The sequenced DNA: TGTGCCAGCAGCCAAGGCCTGCTAGCGCTCAACTTC. Translation gives CASSQGLLALNF.